Presented here are 22 T cell receptor beta chains from one specimen sequenced in a study of T cell changes during pregnancy in multiple sclerosis. Clones were sequenced by immunoSEQ multiplex PCR, and TCRdb holds only the in-frame ones, with some missing. The sample has 95,000 to 150,000 clones, 85% to 95% seen once; the top ten hold less than 7.5%. The sequenced sample was peripheral blood, obtained before pregnancy. These receptors originate from a female donor with multiple sclerosis, enrolled in a pregnancy study.

This clone was counted once. The chain is built from TRBV18 and TRBJ1-4; D is uncertain. CDR1 and CDR2 (germline): KGHSH, LQKENI. This CDR3 region has 17 residues. The V gene lost 6 bases and the J gene lost 0 bases, with 17 bases spanning the gap. The CDR3 DNA reads TGTGCCAGCTCTCCCCCAGTAACGGGTGCAACTAATGAAAAACTGTTTTTT. It translates to CASSPPVTGATNEKLFF.

This clone came up a few times. The CDR3 loop is CASSLADQETQYF. CDR3 coding DNA: TGTGCCAGCAGCTTAGCGGATCAAGAGACCCAGTACTTC. J is TRBJ2-5 and V is TRBV7-3, with D uncertain. Between the trimmed V and J ends, which lost 2 bases and 2 bases, there was a span of 6 bases. Germline lookup yields CDR1 SGHTA and CDR2 FQGTGA. This CDR3 spans 13 amino acids. Supplemented by reference TRBV7-3 and TRBJ2-5, the full variable domain reads GAGVSQTPSNKVTEKGKYVELRCDPISGHTALYWYRQSLGQGPEFLIYFQGTGAADDSGLPNDRFFAVRPEGSVSTLKIQRTERGDSAVYLCASSLADQETQYFGPGTRLLVL.

This clone was seen only once. The chain combines TRBV9 with TRBJ2-2; TRBD1 is a possible D gene (6 bases). There are 20 residues in the CDR3. Looked up from germline, CDR1 is SGDLS and CDR2 is YYNGEE. Trimming shortened V by 5 bases and J by 3 bases, and 29 bases separated the two germline ends. The DNA for the CDR3 is TGTGCCAGCAGTCACCCCTTCCGGGACACATATAACATGGACACCGGGGAGCTGTTTTTT. Amino acids: CASSHPFRDTYNMDTGELFF.

The chain has TRBV7-9 and TRBJ1-4, with no clear D. Germline V gene data show CDR1 as SEHNR and CDR2 as FQNEAQ (reference sequence). V lost 5 bases, J lost 0 bases, and 16 bases lay in between. CDR3 size: 17 residues. Written as DNA, the CDR3 is TGTGCCAGCAGCCCGGACGGAGGACTCGCAACTAATGAAAAACTGTTTTTT. Translation: CASSPDGGLATNEKLFF.

This clone was counted once. The chain carries TRBV5-1 and TRBJ2-2; 7 bases align to TRBD2. This CDR3 is built from 16 residues. From germline, CDR1 is SGHRS and CDR2 YFSETQ. The V gene end was trimmed by 0 bases and the J gene end by 1 base; junction bases not matched to a gene: 3. The CDR3 DNA reads TGCGCCAGCAGCTTGGCGTTAGCGGGGAACACCGGGGAGCTGTTTTTT. It is translated as CASSLALAGNTGELFF.

The rearrangement links TRBV10-2 to TRBJ1-1; TRBD1 is a possible D gene (5 bases). This CDR3 is 12 amino acids long. Deletions cut 1 base from V and 8 bases from J, with 8 bases between. The germline V gene has CDR1 WSHSY and CDR2 SAAADI. CDR3 in DNA: TGCGCCAGCAGTGAGTTGAGGACAGAAGCTTTCTTT. Translating it yields CASSELRTEAFF.

The chain couples TRBV28 to TRBJ2-1; TRBD1 aligns across 8 bases. The V gene end was trimmed by 7 bases and the J gene end by 7 bases; junction bases not matched to a gene: 12. The CDR3 is made up of 15 amino acids. The V gene's germline CDR1 is MDHEN and CDR2 SYDVKM. The CDR3 nucleotides are TGTGCCAGCACCGGCCCGGGACAGGTTCGGAATGAGCAGTTCTTC. Residues: CASTGPGQVRNEQFF.

This clone has only one observation. The chain is built from TRBV19 and TRBJ1-5; maybe TRBD1 (5 bases). With 5 bases removed from V and 0 bases from J, the gap between germline ends came to 14 bases. Per germline, CDR1 LNHDA and CDR2 SQIVND (reference sequence). The CDR3 is 16 amino acids. This CDR3 is CASSPRQTHSNQPQHF. CDR3 DNA sequence: TGTGCCAGTAGTCCCCGACAGACCCATAGCAATCAGCCCCAGCATTTT. Complete variable domain (other parts from reference TRBV19 and TRBJ1-5): DGGITQSPKYLFRKEGQNVTLSCEQNLNHDAMYWYRQDPGQGLRLIYYSQIVNDFQKGDIAEGYSVSREKKESFPLTVTSAQKNPTAFYLCASSPRQTHSNQPQHFGDGTRLSIL.

J is TRBJ2-7 and V is TRBV7-2; unclear D gene. Germline CDR1 and CDR2: SGHTA and FQGNSA. The CDR3 sequence is 12 residues long. Trimming shortened V by 5 bases and J by 0 bases, and 5 bases separated the two germline ends. DNA of the CDR3: TGTGCCAGCAGCCCGAGCTCCTACGAGCAGTACTTC. Its translation: CASSPSSYEQYF.

The rearrangement links TRBV5-5 to TRBJ2-2; no definite D call. The V and J ends lost 2 bases and 0 bases respectively, with 8 bases between them. The CDR3 is 15 residues long. Germline V gene lookup returns CDR1 SGHKS and CDR2 YYEKEE (reference sequence). Here the CDR3 reads CASSLLLPNTGELFF. CDR3 sequence (DNA): TGTGCCAGCAGCTTATTACTGCCGAACACCGGGGAGCTGTTTTTT.

V is TRBV5-1 and J is TRBJ2-2, with no clear D. The CDR3 loop spans 14 amino acids. Germline CDR1 and CDR2: SGHRS and YFSETQ. The V gene lost 0 bases and the J gene lost 6 bases, with 9 bases spanning the gap. CDR3 amino acids: CASSLDGASGELFF. Written as DNA, the CDR3 is TGCGCCAGCAGCTTGGATGGAGCCTCCGGGGAGCTGTTTTTT.

The CDR3 DNA reads as TGTGCCAGCAGTTCTCTCGCAGGGACCGGGGAGCTGTTTTTT. The encoded protein is CASSSLAGTGELFF. This chain joins TRBV2 and TRBJ2-2, with a possible D match to TRBD1 (5 bases). Between the trimmed V and J ends, which lost 5 bases and 5 bases, there was a span of 12 bases. The CDR3 is 14 amino acids. Germline loops: CDR1 SNHLY, CDR2 FYNNEI.

This chain connects TRBV6-1 to TRBJ2-1, with 7 bases aligning to TRBD1. Trimming cost V 4 bases and J 10 bases; bases outside gene matches: 4. The CDR3 length is 12 residues. Germline loops: CDR1 MNHNS, CDR2 SASEGT. The DNA of the CDR3 is TGTGCCAGCAGTGTAGGGACAGTAGAGCAGTTCTTC. Its protein is CASSVGTVEQFF.

In nucleotides, the CDR3 is TGTGCCAGCAGCCCGAAACCACTCAGGGGCTATAATTCACCCCTCCACTTT. As protein: CASSPKPLRGYNSPLHF. The V gene is TRBV7-8, the J gene TRBJ1-6; D perhaps matches TRBD1 (6 bases). Germline assignment: CDR1 SGHVS and CDR2 FQNEAQ. The CDR3 covers 17 residues. V was shortened by 5 bases and J by 3 bases, with 17 bases between the two germline ends. Full variable domain (outside the CDR3, taken from reference TRBV7-8 and TRBJ1-6): GAGVSQSPRYKVAKRGQDVALRCDPISGHVSLFWYQQALGQGPEFLTYFQNEAQLDKSGLPSDRFFAERPEGSVSTLKIQRTQQEDSAVYLCASSPKPLRGYNSPLHFGNGTRLTVT.

V usage is TRBV6-1 and J usage is TRBJ2-2; TRBD2 is a possible D gene (5 bases). Germline V gives CDR1 MNHNS, CDR2 SASEGT. V lost 3 bases, J lost 6 bases, and 14 bases lay in between. This CDR3 comprises 15 residues. The CDR3 sequence is CASSDYGEGSGELFF. Here the CDR3 DNA reads TGTGCCAGCAGTGACTATGGTGAGGGCTCCGGGGAGCTGTTTTTT.

The chain has TRBV6-1 and TRBJ1-5; the match to TRBD1 covers 8 bases. The junction had 11 bases not matched to a gene; V was cut back by 8 bases and J by 5 bases. The V gene's germline CDR1 is MNHNS and CDR2 SASEGT. This CDR3 is 15 amino acids long. The chain's CDR3 is CASRQDRGWDQPQHF. CDR3 bases: TGTGCCAGCCGACAAGACAGGGGCTGGGATCAGCCCCAGCATTTT.

The chain links TRBV19 to TRBJ1-5, with D possibly TRBD1 on 5 matching bases. Germline CDR1 is LNHDA and CDR2 is SQIVND (reference sequence). The CDR3 covers 16 residues. The V end lost 3 bases, the J end lost 2 bases, and 14 bases lay between the germline ends. Here the CDR3 DNA reads TGTGCCAGTAGTATCGTCAAAGGCAGGGGCAATCAGCCCCAGCATTTT. This sequence encodes CASSIVKGRGNQPQHF.

The sample holds one count of this clone. The V and J genes are TRBV7-9 and TRBJ1-1; D is unresolved. This CDR3 region has 13 residues. Trimming removed 1 base from V and 3 bases from J, with 6 bases in between. The germline V gene has CDR1 SEHNR and CDR2 FQNEAQ (reference sequence). The CDR3 spells CASSLVRDTEAFF. The CDR3, as DNA: TGTGCCAGCAGCTTAGTGAGGGACACTGAAGCTTTCTTT.

V usage is TRBV5-6 and J usage is TRBJ1-4, with TRBD1 identical over 8 bases. J lost 1 base, V lost 1 base, and 6 bases had no gene match. CDR3 size: 17 residues. Germline-derived CDR1 and CDR2 are SGHDT and YYEEEE. CDR3 region: CASSLRQGRGTNEKLFF. CDR3 bases: TGTGCCAGCAGCTTGAGACAGGGGAGGGGAACTAATGAAAAACTGTTTTTT.

The chain recombines TRBV4-2 with TRBJ2-3; 9 bases map to TRBD2. Trimming took 0 bases from V and 4 from J; bases not matched to a gene: 14. The CDR3 loop spans 19 amino acids. Germline values: CDR1 LGHNA, CDR2 YNFKEQ. The CDR3 bases are TGTGCCAGCAGCCAAGAGTGGGGTTTAAGCGGGGGGAGCCCAGATACGCAGTATTTT. It is translated as CASSQEWGLSGGSPDTQYF.

The chain recombines TRBV30 with TRBJ2-1; TRBD2 agrees at 10 bases. This CDR3 contains 15 residues. Per germline, CDR1 GTSNPN and CDR2 SVGIG (reference sequence). The V and J ends lost 4 bases and 4 bases, in that order; junction bases with no gene match: 7. The CDR3 sequence: CAWTTGLALYNEQFF. CDR3 sequence (DNA): TGTGCCTGGACTACGGGACTAGCGCTATACAATGAGCAGTTCTTC.

V and J are TRBV11-2 and TRBJ2-3, with 10 bases identical to TRBD2. Trimming at V came to 6 bases and at J to 5 bases, leaving 11 bases not matched to a gene. Germline assignment: CDR1 SGHAT and CDR2 FQNNGV. The CDR3 length is 16 residues. CDR3 amino acids: CASSSLAGGGEDTQYF. The CDR3 nucleotides are TGTGCCAGCAGTTCTTTAGCGGGGGGCGGGGAAGATACGCAGTATTTT.